The 32 T cell receptor beta chains given below trace back to one sample, sequenced in a study of cytomegalovirus exposure and HLA in healthy donors. PCR primers comprised 60 Vbeta and 13 Jbeta primers. The data were produced by immunoSEQ multiplex PCR, yet TCRdb's version contains in-frame clones alone and is incomplete. Altogether 90,000 to 120,000 clones are present, approximately 81% being singletons, with the ten largest covering about 2.3%. Sequencing was carried out using PBMCs. These receptors all stem from a man aged 30 to 45 in good health and CMV-seronegative.

The chain recombines TRBV9 with TRBJ2-1; 13 bases are shared with TRBD2. Per the germline V gene, CDR1 is SGDLS and CDR2 is YYNGEE. This CDR3 is 14 amino acids long. After removal of 2 bases from V and 14 bases from J, the junction contained 7 bases not matched to a gene. The DNA of the CDR3 is TGTGCCAGCAGCGTCGGACTAGCGGGAGTTAGTAAGTTCTTC. It encodes CASSVGLAGVSKFF. The entire variable domain, with the rest obtained from reference TRBV9 and TRBJ2-1, is as follows: DSGVTQTPKHLITATGQRVTLRCSPRSGDLSVYWYQQSLDQGLQFLIQYYNGEERAKGNILERFSAQQFPDLHSELNLSSLELGDSALYFCASSVGLAGVSKFFGPGTRLTVL.

The rearrangement uses TRBV7-9 and TRBJ2-1; 7 bases map to TRBD2. This CDR3 has 13 amino acids. V lost 6 bases to trimming and J lost 10 bases; unmatched junction nucleotides: 9. Germline V gives CDR1 SEHNR, CDR2 FQNEAQ (reference sequence). The CDR3 here is CASRDGGTLEQFF. In DNA form, the CDR3 reads TGTGCCAGCAGGGACGGGGGGACGTTGGAGCAGTTCTTC.

The chain links TRBV5-4 to TRBJ1-1; D uncertain. The CDR3 loop spans 12 amino acids. V lost 4 bases to trimming and J lost 7 bases, with 11 bases between them. Germline V gives CDR1 SGHNT, CDR2 YYREEE (reference sequence). The CDR3 DNA is TGTGCCAGCAGCCCATACGCCAGTGAAGCTTTCTTT. It is translated as CASSPYASEAFF.

The rearrangement uses TRBV7-6 and TRBJ2-7; the D gene is possibly TRBD1 (5 bases). The germline gives CDR1 SGHVS, CDR2 FNYEAQ. Trimming took 1 base from V and 6 from J, leaving 19 bases between them. The CDR3 sequence is 16 residues long. The CDR3 reads CASSLGGVPLLGEQYF. For the CDR3, the DNA is TGTGCCAGCAGCTTAGGGGGCGTCCCTCTCCTAGGCGAGCAGTACTTC.

The genes are TRBV28 and TRBJ2-6; weak D call: TRBD1 (5 bases). The germline V gene encodes CDR1 MDHEN and CDR2 SYDVKM. The CDR3 is 15 amino acids. Trimming pared 2 bases from V and 2 bases from J, leaving 7 bases between. CDR3 residues: CASSLMGPGANVLTF. The DNA for the CDR3 is TGTGCCAGCAGTTTAATGGGGCCTGGGGCCAACGTCCTGACTTTC.

This clone came up once. The chain carries TRBV4-1 and TRBJ2-1; D is undetermined. V lost 1 base and J lost 11, with 18 bases in between. The CDR3 sequence is 15 residues long. CDR1 is MGHRA, CDR2 YSYEKL, per germline. The CDR3 here is CASSQGPNLQTQQFF. CDR3 nucleotide sequence: TGCGCCAGCAGCCAAGGACCCAACCTACAGACCCAGCAGTTCTTC.

The genes are TRBV15 and TRBJ1-5, with 11 bases identical to TRBD1. The germline V gene encodes CDR1 LNHNV and CDR2 YYDKDF (reference sequence). The CDR3 spans 16 residues. V lost 5 bases to trimming and J lost 4 bases; unmatched junction nucleotides: 7. The CDR3 sequence: CATSVSGTGGNQPQHF. Here the CDR3 DNA reads TGTGCCACCAGCGTATCCGGGACAGGGGGGAATCAGCCCCAGCATTTT.

The chain carries TRBV7-6 and TRBJ1-5, with TRBD1 matching 7 bases. Germline V gene lookup returns CDR1 SGHVS and CDR2 FNYEAQ. The CDR3 length is 15 residues. The ends lost 5 bases at V and 0 bases at J; junction bases unmatched: 4. CDR3 DNA: TGTGCCAGCAGCGCGACAGGGAATAGCAATCAGCCCCAGCATTTT. This translates into CASSATGNSNQPQHF.

This rearrangement joins TRBV14 to TRBJ2-1, with D perhaps matching TRBD1 (6 bases). Trimming pared 3 bases from V and 1 base from J, leaving 10 bases between. This CDR3 region has 15 residues. In germline, CDR1 is SGHDN, CDR2 FVKESK. The CDR3 sequence: CASSHTGSSYNEQFF. CDR3 DNA: TGTGCCAGCAGCCATACAGGGTCTTCCTACAATGAGCAGTTCTTC.

The chain uses TRBV25-1 and TRBJ2-3, with D tentatively TRBD2 (7 bases). This CDR3 region has 15 residues. The germline V gene has CDR1 MGHDK and CDR2 SYGVNS. V shed 6 bases and J shed 11 bases, with 24 bases lying between them. The CDR3 sequence: CASSREGGGVEGQYF. The CDR3 DNA reads as TGTGCCAGCAGCCGCGAAGGGGGGGGCGTCGAGGGGCAGTATTTT.

The chain links TRBV5-1 to TRBJ1-2, with D uncertain. The CDR3 is 14 amino acids. Germline V gene sequence: CDR1 SGHRS, CDR2 YFSETQ. Trimming took 5 bases from V and 2 from J, leaving 13 bases between them. The CDR3 reads CASRLEYSNYGYTF. The CDR3, as DNA: TGCGCCAGCAGGCTCGAGTATAGCAACTATGGCTACACCTTC.

DNA of the CDR3: TGTGCCAGCAGTTACCAGGGACTAGCATCAGATACGCAGTATTTT. Translation: CASSYQGLASDTQYF. The V gene is TRBV6-6, the J gene TRBJ2-3; TRBD2 agrees at 9 bases. Germline values: CDR1 MNHNY, CDR2 SVGAGI (reference sequence). The CDR3 has 15 residues. J lost 4 bases, V lost 2 bases, and 4 bases had no gene match.

V gene TRBV4-1 combines with J gene TRBJ2-3; 9 bases match TRBD2. With 3 bases clipped from V and 2 bases from J, the junction kept 12 bases outside the gene matches. Germline loops: CDR1 MGHRA, CDR2 YSYEKL. This CDR3 contains 18 residues. CDR3 loop: CASSQPSVSGGITDTQYF. For the CDR3, the DNA is TGCGCCAGCAGCCAGCCGAGTGTGAGCGGGGGGATCACAGATACGCAGTATTTT.

The CDR3 sequence: CASSASSGVKNIQYF. The CDR3, as DNA: TGTGCCAGCAGCGCCTCTAGCGGGGTCAAAAACATTCAGTACTTC. This rearrangement joins TRBV9 to TRBJ2-4; TRBD2 matches 9 bases. CDR3 length: 15 amino acids. Germline V CDR1 and CDR2: SGDLS, YYNGEE. J was trimmed by 3 bases and V by 3 bases; bases with no gene match: 4.

The chain joins TRBV6-1 to TRBJ1-4; the D gene is possibly TRBD1 (5 bases). Trimming left V 2 bases short and J 3 bases short, with 10 bases between. Germline V gene data show CDR1 as MNHNS and CDR2 as SASEGT. This CDR3 spans 15 amino acids. The CDR3 reads CASSELARANEKLFF. CDR3 bases: TGTGCCAGCAGTGAACTCGCCAGGGCTAATGAAAAACTGTTTTTT.

A note on this clone: The same CDR3 can be traced to other DNA sequences in this sample. This chain connects TRBV7-6 to TRBJ2-6, with 9 bases that match TRBD2. The CDR3 length is 17 residues. Trimming at V came to 7 bases and at J to 0 bases, leaving 7 bases not matched to a gene. Germline assignment: CDR1 SGHVS and CDR2 FNYEAQ. The DNA for the CDR3 is TGTGCCAGCACCTCAACTAGCGGGCGCTCTGGGGCCAACGTCCTGACTTTC. Protein: CASTSTSGRSGANVLTF.

This chain joins TRBV6-5 and TRBJ1-4; TRBD1 matches at 7 bases. From germline, CDR1 is MNHEY and CDR2 SVGAGI. V lost 2 bases and J lost 5; bases outside the gene matches: 8. This CDR3 spans 16 amino acids. Here the CDR3 DNA reads TGTGCCAGCAGTTACCGACGACAGGGACCAAATGAAAAACTGTTTTTT. Its protein is CASSYRRQGPNEKLFF.

The chain couples TRBV2 to TRBJ2-7, with 7 bases that match TRBD2. V lost 7 bases and J lost 1; bases outside the gene matches: 10. The germline gives CDR1 SNHLY, CDR2 FYNNEI. This CDR3 contains 15 residues. CDR3 loop: CASKESSGVSYEQYF. The CDR3 nucleotides read TGTGCCAGCAAGGAATCCAGCGGGGTTTCCTACGAGCAGTACTTC. The entire variable domain, with the rest obtained from reference TRBV2 and TRBJ2-7, is as follows: EPEVTQTPSHQVTQMGQEVILRCVPISNHLYFYWYRQILGQKVEFLVSFYNNEISEKSEIFDDQFSVERPDGSNFTLKIRSTKLEDSAMYFCASKESSGVSYEQYFGPGTRLTVT.

A single count supports this clone. The rearrangement links TRBV15 to TRBJ2-7; D remains unclear. The V end was cut by 4 bases, the J end by 3 bases, with 7 bases between. The CDR3 loop spans 12 amino acids. The germline gives CDR1 LNHNV, CDR2 YYDKDF (reference sequence). CDR3 residues: CATSTTNYEQYF. CDR3 DNA sequence: TGTGCCACCAGCACGACAAACTACGAGCAGTACTTC.

The V and J genes are TRBV6-5 and TRBJ2-3, with 7 nucleotides matching TRBD1. Germline trimming cut 0 bases from V and 1 base from J; bases unmatched to any gene: 1. Germline V lookup: CDR1 MNHEY, CDR2 SVGAGI. This CDR3 region has 15 residues. CDR3 amino acids: CASSYSGTGTDTQYF. CDR3 in DNA: TGTGCCAGCAGTTACTCCGGGACAGGCACAGATACGCAGTATTTT.

The chain links TRBV9 to TRBJ2-7; perhaps TRBD2 as D (5 bases). Per germline, CDR1 SGDLS and CDR2 YYNGEE. Trimming pared 0 bases from V and 5 bases from J, leaving 12 bases between. The CDR3 extends over 14 amino acids. The CDR3 DNA follows: TGTGCCAGCAGCGTAGGGCAGGCGAGGGACGAGCAGTACTTC. Encoded protein: CASSVGQARDEQYF.

This sequence joins TRBV7-9 and TRBJ2-7; TRBD1 agrees at 9 bases. The CDR3 spans 15 residues. Trimming removed 5 bases from V and 3 bases from J; junction bases left unmatched: 8. Germline CDR1 reads SEHNR; CDR2 reads FQNEAQ (reference sequence). The CDR3 region has the DNA TGTGCCAGCAGCCCCTACGGGACAGGGAGCTACGAGCAGTACTTC. Its translation is CASSPYGTGSYEQYF.

The chain joins TRBV30 to TRBJ2-7; 9 bases map to TRBD1. J was trimmed by 1 base and V by 0 bases; bases with no gene match: 1. CDR3 size: 14 residues. The germline V gene encodes CDR1 GTSNPN and CDR2 SVGIG (reference sequence). The CDR3 reads CAWSVGQGSYEQYF. The CDR3 DNA is TGTGCCTGGAGTGTTGGACAGGGGTCCTACGAGCAGTACTTC.

This clone has only a few counts. The chain carries TRBV10-2 and TRBJ1-1, with a possible D match to TRBD1 (6 bases). Germline CDR1 WSHSY, CDR2 SAAADI. The CDR3 spans 15 residues. V was trimmed by 6 bases and J by 5 bases, leaving 19 bases between them. CDR3 nucleotide sequence: TGCGCCAGCAGCGAAGGACAGCCTCTGGGGACTGAAGCTTTCTTT. This gives the protein CASSEGQPLGTEAFF.

This clone was counted between two and nine times. The chain combines TRBV18 with TRBJ1-4, with D perhaps TRBD1 (6 bases). CDR1 is KGHSH and CDR2 is LQKENI in the germline V gene. Deletions cut 2 bases from V and 3 bases from J, with 10 bases between. This CDR3 region has 15 residues. Written as DNA, the CDR3 is TGTGCCAGCTCACCAGGACAGTTACCTAATGAAAAACTGTTTTTT. Residues: CASSPGQLPNEKLFF.

The count of this clone is one. The germline gene is not matched at one end of the junction; a read error may be the cause. The chain joins TRBV9 to TRBJ2-1; no clear D gene. There are 11 residues in the CDR3. From germline, CDR1 is SGDLS and CDR2 YYNGEE. The CDR3 loop is CASSSNNEQFF. For the CDR3, the DNA is TGTGCCAGCAGCTCCAACAATGAGCAGTTCTTC. The whole variable domain, remainder taken from reference TRBV9 and TRBJ2-1, is DSGVTQTPKHLITATGQRVTLRCSPRSGDLSVYWYQQSLDQGLQFLIQYYNGEERAKGNILERFSAQQFPDLHSELNLSSLELGDSALYFCASSSNNEQFFGPGTRLTVL.

This rearrangement joins TRBV18 to TRBJ1-2; 12 positions agree with TRBD1. Germline assignment: CDR1 KGHSH and CDR2 LQKENI. Losses at the gene ends were 5 bases for V and 2 bases for J; bases not matched to a gene: 9. The CDR3 runs 17 residues. CDR3 sequence reads: CASSSGTGGLLNYGYTF. DNA for the CDR3: TGTGCCAGCTCATCCGGGACAGGGGGCCTGCTGAACTATGGCTACACCTTC.

The V and J genes are TRBV7-9 and TRBJ2-2, with D maybe TRBD2 (6 bases). Between the trimmed V and J ends, which lost 5 bases and 5 bases, there was a span of 12 bases. Germline V gene sequence: CDR1 SEHNR, CDR2 FQNEAQ (reference sequence). The CDR3 is made up of 14 amino acids. In DNA form, the CDR3 reads TGTGCCAGCAGCAAAAGTGGAGGGACCGGGGAGCTGTTTTTT. Translated: CASSKSGGTGELFF. The full variable domain, rest sourced from reference TRBV7-9 and TRBJ2-2, is DTGVSQNPRHKITKRGQNVTFRCDPISEHNRLYWYRQTLGQGPEFLTYFQNEAQLEKSRLLSDRFSAERPKGSFSTLEIQRTEQGDSAMYLCASSKSGGTGELFFGEGSRLTVL.

The V and J genes are TRBV6-5 and TRBJ2-3; 9 bases fit TRBD1. In germline, CDR1 is MNHEY, CDR2 SVGAGI. The CDR3 length is 15 residues. The trim removed 6 bases at V and 8 bases at J, leaving 12 bases unmatched. CDR3 bases: TGTGCCAGCAGAACGACAGGGGGAGTTGGGAGTACGCAGTATTTT. This encodes CASRTTGGVGSTQYF.

In its sample, this clone was seen a few times. The chain joins TRBV6-5 to TRBJ1-1, with 8 bases that match TRBD1. The germline CDR1 and CDR2 sequences are MNHEY and SVGAGI. With V trimmed by 5 bases and J by 3 bases, 5 bases remained unmatched. CDR3 size: 14 residues. The CDR3 is CASSTLTGDTEAFF. In nucleotides, the CDR3 is TGTGCCAGCAGTACCCTGACAGGGGACACTGAAGCTTTCTTT.

The gene calls are TRBV11-2 and TRBJ2-7; the D gene is possibly TRBD2 (7 bases). Germline loops: CDR1 SGHAT, CDR2 FQNNGV. Between the trimmed V and J ends, which lost 5 bases and 4 bases, there was a span of 18 bases. This CDR3 is 15 amino acids long. CDR3 in amino acids: CASSDNREGVYEQYF. The CDR3, as DNA: TGTGCCAGCAGCGACAACAGGGAGGGGGTATACGAGCAGTACTTC.

This sequence joins TRBV2 and TRBJ2-3; 10 nucleotides align to TRBD2. This CDR3 comprises 15 residues. CDR1 and CDR2 from the germline V gene are SNHLY and FYNNEI. The V gene end was trimmed by 6 bases and the J gene end by 1 base; junction bases not matched to a gene: 4. CDR3 region: CASSFGTSGTDTQYF. The DNA for the CDR3 is TGTGCCAGCAGCTTCGGGACTAGCGGCACAGATACGCAGTATTTT.